Shown below are 7 T cell receptor beta chains from a single sample sequenced in a study of blood T cell repertoires in COVID-19. Method: immunoSEQ multiplex PCR; TCRdb's copy keeps in-frame clones and lacks some. The table has approximately 70,000 clones, around 74% seen once. The specimen was peripheral blood. Receptors were obtained from a woman aged 80 or over with active or convalescent COVID-19.

This rearrangement joins TRBV7-2 to TRBJ2-1; perhaps TRBD2 as D (6 bases). Germline values: CDR1 SGHTA, CDR2 FQGNSA. Trimming stripped 6 bases from V and 6 bases from J, with 12 bases between. This CDR3 spans 13 amino acids. The CDR3 DNA follows: TGTGCCAGCAGTCGGGACGGGGGCAATGAGCAGTTCTTC. The encoded protein is CASSRDGGNEQFF.

The chain employs TRBV28 and TRBJ1-1; TRBD1 is a possible D gene (5 bases). The CDR3 is made up of 13 amino acids. CDR1 is MDHEN and CDR2 is SYDVKM in the germline V gene. Trimming removed 5 bases at V and 8 bases at J, with 15 bases between. The CDR3 loop is CASSPQGLEEAFF. DNA for the CDR3: TGTGCCAGCAGTCCCCAGGGACTGGAGGAAGCTTTCTTT.

The chain recombines TRBV6-2 or TRBV6-3 with TRBJ1-5; unclear D gene. Trimming took off 5 bases at V and 3 bases at J, with 11 bases between the two ends. The CDR3 totals 14 residues. Germline-derived CDR1 and CDR2 are MNHEY and SVGEGT. CDR3 residues: CASSATRINQPQHF. The CDR3 region has the DNA TGTGCCAGCAGTGCCACCAGGATCAATCAGCCCCAGCATTTT.

The chain has TRBV9 and TRBJ1-5, with TRBD1 as a possible D gene (5 bases). Germline V CDR1 and CDR2: SGDLS, YYNGEE. Trimming took off 4 bases at V and 3 bases at J, with 11 bases between the two ends. The CDR3 extends over 14 amino acids. CDR3 sequence: CASSLDSSNQPQHF. In DNA, the CDR3 is TGTGCCAGCAGCCTTGACAGTTCCAATCAGCCCCAGCATTTT.

The V gene is TRBV24-1, the J gene TRBJ2-7; 11 nucleotides align to TRBD2. The CDR3 has 16 amino acids. Looked up from germline, CDR1 is KGHDR and CDR2 is SFDVKD. The trim removed 4 bases at V and 2 bases at J, leaving 6 bases unmatched. The CDR3 loop reads CATSDPGTSGPYEQYF. CDR3 DNA sequence: TGTGCCACCAGTGACCCCGGGACTAGCGGACCCTACGAGCAGTACTTC.

V is TRBV27 and J is TRBJ2-1, with a tentative D call TRBD1 (7 bases). The CDR3 loop spans 14 amino acids. Trimming left V 6 bases short and J 7 bases short, with 16 bases between. Germline assignment: CDR1 MNHEY and CDR2 SMNVEV (reference sequence). This chain's CDR3 is CASRTRQGGNEQFF. The CDR3 DNA is TGTGCCAGCAGAACCCGACAGGGAGGTAATGAGCAGTTCTTC.

The chain recombines TRBV2 with TRBJ1-1; 7 nucleotides match TRBD1. The CDR3 loop spans 12 amino acids. Germline V gene data show CDR1 as SNHLY and CDR2 as FYNNEI. V lost 5 bases, J lost 7 bases, and 4 bases stayed unmatched. In DNA form, the CDR3 reads TGTGCCAGCAGTTTAGACAGGGTTGAAGCTTTCTTT. It codes for CASSLDRVEAFF.